The T cell receptor (beta chain) under discussion was sequenced for a study of CD8+ T cells in alopecia areata. Turning to the study itself: The study gave treated patients oral tofacitinib at 5 to 10 mg twice daily. Patients remained on tofacitinib for 6 to 18 months and then went 6 months without it.

Regarding this clone: Its specificity is not known.

Overall study findings and caveats: Compared with normal scalp, lesional scalp had higher clonality and more expanded CD8+ clones.

PBMC-derived CD4+ and CD8+ T cells were sorted. The CDR3 totals 15 residues. V was pared by 2 bases and J by 0 bases, with 5 bases between. Germline V gene data show CDR1 as MNHEY and CDR2 as SMNVEV (reference sequence). Sequencing relied on a cDNA template that was reverse transcribed from extracted RNA. Some clones are missing from TCRdb's copy, which holds only in-frame ones; the method was immunoSEQ multiplex PCR. This sample has more than 150,000 clones, with 59% found just once. Here the sequenced sample was CD4+ T cells sorted from blood, taken at week 0. The rearrangement uses TRBV27 and TRBJ2-6; D ambiguous. The TCR was taken from a human donor with alopecia areata. CDR3 amino acids: CASSLLASGANVLTF. CDR3 coding DNA: TGTGCCAGCAGTTTACTGGCCTCTGGGGCCAACGTCCTGACTTTC.